This TCR beta chain emerged from a study of a mutant IDH1 vaccine in newly diagnosed glioma. As for time point: week 11, during vaccination. Each dose of the vaccine consisted of 300 ug of mutant IDH1 20-mer peptide, with topical imiquimod. Newly diagnosed WHO grade 3 or 4 IDH1-mutant, ATRX-lost astrocytomas were identified in the donors. Between the trimmed V and J ends, which lost 6 bases and 2 bases, there was a span of 15 bases. The CDR3 contains 15 residues. Germline CDR1 SGHRS, CDR2 YFSETQ. The method was immunoSEQ multiplex PCR; TCRdb's version includes in-frame clones alone and lacks a portion of them. Counted here are fewer than 70,000 clones, under 85% occurring once; the ten biggest clones make up 3.6%. On this clone itself: Its antigen is currently unknown.

This TCR was sampled from a man between 25 and 39 years old with glioma. The chain couples TRBV5-1 to TRBJ2-1; D is ambiguous. The material was PBMCs, obtained from a glioma patient whose treatment included an IDH1 peptide vaccine. CDR3 protein: CASNVERYPYNEQFF. The CDR3 DNA follows: TGCGCCAGCAATGTGGAGAGGTACCCCTACAATGAGCAGTTCTTC.